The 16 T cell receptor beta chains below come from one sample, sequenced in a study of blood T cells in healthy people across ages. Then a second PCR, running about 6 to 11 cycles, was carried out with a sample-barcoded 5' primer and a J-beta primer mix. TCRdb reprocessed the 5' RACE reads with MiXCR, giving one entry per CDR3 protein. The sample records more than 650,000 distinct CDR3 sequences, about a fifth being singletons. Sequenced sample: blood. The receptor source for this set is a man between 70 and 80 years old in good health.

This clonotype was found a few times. CDR3 protein: CASRFRGRGGTQYF. The CDR3 DNA is TGCGCCAGCAGGTTTCGCGGGAGAGGGGGGACCCAGTACTTC. The chain couples TRBV5-1 to TRBJ2-5, with a weak D call TRBD2 (7 bases). Trimming shortened V by 5 bases and J by 7 bases, and 18 bases separated the two germline ends. CDR3 length equals 14 residues. Germline CDR1 SGHRS, CDR2 YFSETQ.

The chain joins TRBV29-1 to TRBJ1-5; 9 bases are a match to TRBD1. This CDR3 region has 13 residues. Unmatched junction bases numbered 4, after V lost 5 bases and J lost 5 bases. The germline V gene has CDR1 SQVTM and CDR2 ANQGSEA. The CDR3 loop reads CSVRTGADQPQHF. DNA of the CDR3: TGCAGCGTTAGGACAGGGGCGGATCAGCCCCAGCATTTT.

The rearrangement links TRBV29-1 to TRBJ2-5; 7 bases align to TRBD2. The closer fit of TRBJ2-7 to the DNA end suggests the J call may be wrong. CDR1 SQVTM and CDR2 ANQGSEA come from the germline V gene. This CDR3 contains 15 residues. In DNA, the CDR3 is TGCAGCGTTGAAGACCCTGATGGGGGGGGCTACGAGCAGTACTTC. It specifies CSVEDPDGGGYEQYF.

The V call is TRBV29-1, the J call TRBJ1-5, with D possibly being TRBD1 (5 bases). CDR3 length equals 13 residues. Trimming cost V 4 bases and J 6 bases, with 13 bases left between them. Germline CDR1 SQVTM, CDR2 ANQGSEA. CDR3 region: CSVGVGVGQPQHF. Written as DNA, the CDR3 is TGCAGCGTTGGGGTAGGGGTTGGTCAGCCCCAGCATTTT. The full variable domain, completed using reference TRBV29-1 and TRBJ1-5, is SAVISQKPSRDICQRGTSLTIQCQVDSQVTMMFWYRQQPGQSLTLIATANQGSEATYESGFVIDKFPISRPNLTFSTLTVSNMSPEDSSIYLCSVGVGVGQPQHFGDGTRLSIL.

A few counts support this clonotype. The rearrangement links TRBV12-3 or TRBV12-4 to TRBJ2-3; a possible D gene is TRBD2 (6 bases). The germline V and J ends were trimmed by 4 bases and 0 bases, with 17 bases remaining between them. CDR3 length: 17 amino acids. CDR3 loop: CASSWRGQATSTDTQYF. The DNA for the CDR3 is TGTGCCAGCAGTTGGCGGGGCCAAGCGACTAGCACAGATACGCAGTATTTT.

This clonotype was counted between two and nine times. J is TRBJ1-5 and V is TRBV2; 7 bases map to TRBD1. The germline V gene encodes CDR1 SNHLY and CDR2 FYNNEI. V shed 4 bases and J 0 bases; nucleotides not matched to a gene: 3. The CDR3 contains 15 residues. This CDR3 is CASSGGQISNQPQHF. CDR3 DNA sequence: TGTGCCAGCAGTGGGGGACAGATTAGCAATCAGCCCCAGCATTTT.

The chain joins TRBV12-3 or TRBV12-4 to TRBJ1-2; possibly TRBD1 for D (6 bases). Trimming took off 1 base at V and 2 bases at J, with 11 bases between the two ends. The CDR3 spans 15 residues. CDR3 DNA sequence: TGTGCCAGCAGTTTAGAGGGGGTGCGGAACTATGGCTACACCTTC. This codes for CASSLEGVRNYGYTF.

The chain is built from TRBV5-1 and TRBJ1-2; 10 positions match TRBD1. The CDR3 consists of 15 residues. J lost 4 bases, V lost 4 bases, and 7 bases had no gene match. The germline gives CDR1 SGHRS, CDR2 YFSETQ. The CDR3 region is CASSDSGTGAYGYTF. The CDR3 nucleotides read TGCGCCAGCAGCGACTCCGGGACAGGGGCCTATGGCTACACCTTC.

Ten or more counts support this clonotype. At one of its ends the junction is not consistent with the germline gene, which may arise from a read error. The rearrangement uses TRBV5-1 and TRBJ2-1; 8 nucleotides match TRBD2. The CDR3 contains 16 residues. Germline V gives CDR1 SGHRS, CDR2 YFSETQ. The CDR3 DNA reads TGTGCCAGCAGCCTAGGACTAGCAGGTTCCTACAATGAGCAGTTCTTC. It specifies CASSLGLAGSYNEQFF.

DNA of the CDR3: TGTGCCAGCAGCTACAGACTAGCGGGGGGTCACAATGAGCAGTTCTTC. The encoded protein is CASSYRLAGGHNEQFF. The chain is built from TRBV5-4 and TRBJ2-1, with 13 positions matching TRBD2. The V gene end was trimmed by 3 bases and the J gene end by 5 bases; junction bases not matched to a gene: 5. Germline V gene data show CDR1 as SGHNT and CDR2 as YYREEE (reference sequence). The CDR3 is made up of 16 amino acids.

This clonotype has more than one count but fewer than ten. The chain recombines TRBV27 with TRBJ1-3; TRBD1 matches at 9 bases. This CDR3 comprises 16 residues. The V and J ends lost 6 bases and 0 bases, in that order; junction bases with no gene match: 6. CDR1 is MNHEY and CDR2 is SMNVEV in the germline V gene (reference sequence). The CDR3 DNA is TGTGCCAGCAGCTCCTGGGACAGGGTCTCTGGAAACACCATATATTTT. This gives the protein CASSSWDRVSGNTIYF.

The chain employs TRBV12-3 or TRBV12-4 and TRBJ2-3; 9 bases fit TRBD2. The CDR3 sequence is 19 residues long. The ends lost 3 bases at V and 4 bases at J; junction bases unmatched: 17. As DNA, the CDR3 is TGTGCCAGCAGTTTCGTTGTGACTAGCGGAACCTTGGCGGCAGATACGCAGTATTTT. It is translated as CASSFVVTSGTLAADTQYF.

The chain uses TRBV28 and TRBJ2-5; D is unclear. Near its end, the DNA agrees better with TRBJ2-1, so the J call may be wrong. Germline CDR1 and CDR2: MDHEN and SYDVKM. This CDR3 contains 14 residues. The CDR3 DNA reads TGTGCCAGCAGTCCCCTCGCGGAGTCTAGTGAGCAGTTCTTC. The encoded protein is CASSPLAESSEQFF.

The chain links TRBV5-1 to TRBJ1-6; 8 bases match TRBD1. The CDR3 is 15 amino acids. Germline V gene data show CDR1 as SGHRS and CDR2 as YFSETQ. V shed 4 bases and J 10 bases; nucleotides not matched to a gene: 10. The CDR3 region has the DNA TGCGCCAGCAGCCCAACTGGACAGGGTAACTCACCCCTCCACTTT. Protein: CASSPTGQGNSPLHF. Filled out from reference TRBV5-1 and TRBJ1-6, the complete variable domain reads KAGVTQTPRYLIKTRGQQVTLSCSPISGHRSVSWYQQTPGQGLQFLFEYFSETQRNKGNFPGRFSGRQFSNSRSEMNVSTLELGDSALYLCASSPTGQGNSPLHFGNGTRLTVT.

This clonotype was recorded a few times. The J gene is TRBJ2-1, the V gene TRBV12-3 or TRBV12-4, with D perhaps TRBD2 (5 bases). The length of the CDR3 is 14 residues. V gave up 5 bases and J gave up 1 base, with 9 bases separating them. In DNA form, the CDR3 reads TGTGCCAGCAGTCCCGAGGGTTCCTACAATGAGCAGTTCTTC. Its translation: CASSPEGSYNEQFF.

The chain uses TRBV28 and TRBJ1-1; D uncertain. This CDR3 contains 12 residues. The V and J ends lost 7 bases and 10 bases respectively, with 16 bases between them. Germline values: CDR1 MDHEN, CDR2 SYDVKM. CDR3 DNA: TGTGCCAGCAATCGCCCAAATGTGGGAGCTTTCTTT. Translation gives CASNRPNVGAFF.